The source of this T cell receptor beta chain is a study of T-cell memory formation after mild COVID-19. On the study more broadly: TCR clusters mostly belonged to single donors. The study, taken as a whole, reports: Clones that contracted from day 15 to 85 had balanced CD4/CD8; later expanders were CD4+ biased. Among contracting clones, CD4+ were mainly CM/EM and CD8+ enriched in EMRA.

This clonotype was detected many times. Its antigen remains unidentified. TCRdb reanalysed the 5' RACE reads using MiXCR and keeps one entry per CDR3 protein. The sample gives under 300,000 distinct CDR3 sequences, about 15% of which show up once; approximately 3.5% is in the top ten. This receptor was taken from a man aged 18 to 29 who had mild COVID-19 (a few samples of this study predate the infection). Cell type and time point are not known. Sequenced sample: PBMCs or a T cell subset sorted from them (not recorded which).

CDR3 residues: CASSSAYEQYF. The CDR3 bases are TGTGCCAGCAGTTCAGCTTACGAGCAGTACTTC. This chain uses TRBV7-2 with TRBJ2-7; no clear D gene. CDR1 and CDR2 from the germline V gene are SGHTA and FQGNSA. This CDR3 has 11 residues. V lost 6 bases to trimming and J lost 4 bases, with 7 bases between them.